Below are 31 T cell receptor beta chains sequenced from a single sample in a study of blood T cell repertoires in COVID-19. The repertoire was sequenced with immunoSEQ multiplex PCR; TCRdb's copy has only in-frame clones and lacks some. In the table there are approximately 69,000 clones, around 85% of which are singletons. Material: peripheral blood. All receptors come from a human donor in a cohort sampled during active COVID-19.

The rearrangement joins TRBV19 to TRBJ2-7, with TRBD2 matching 10 bases. This CDR3 is 15 amino acids long. Germline V gene lookup returns CDR1 LNHDA and CDR2 SQIVND (reference sequence). V dropped 3 bases and J dropped 0; count of bases not matched to a gene: 2. CDR3 region: CASSMVAGGSYEQYF. CDR3 bases: TGTGCCAGTAGTATGGTAGCGGGGGGCTCCTACGAGCAGTACTTC.

The chain combines TRBV12-3 or TRBV12-4 with TRBJ1-4; D remains unclear. The CDR3 contains 9 residues. Trimming stripped 5 bases from V and 14 bases from J, with 6 bases between. The CDR3 reads CASSPRLFF. CDR3 nucleotides: TGTGCCAGCAGTCCCCGTCTGTTTTTT.

The chain carries TRBV9 and TRBJ1-6, with 7 nucleotides matching TRBD1. This CDR3 is built from 13 residues. Trimming took 7 bases from V and 8 from J; bases not matched to a gene: 6. Germline V gives CDR1 SGDLS, CDR2 YYNGEE. CDR3: CASAQGMDSPLHF. DNA of the CDR3: TGTGCCAGCGCACAGGGGATGGATTCACCCCTCCACTTT.

The chain combines TRBV2 with TRBJ1-1; D is uncertain. V was pared by 10 bases and J by 1 base, with 13 bases between. The CDR3 has 13 residues. Germline V CDR1 and CDR2: SNHLY, FYNNEI. CDR3 sequence: CATTATENTEAFF. The CDR3 DNA is TGTGCCACTACAGCCACCGAGAACACTGAAGCTTTCTTT.

The genes are TRBV12-3 or TRBV12-4 and TRBJ1-4; tentatively, D is TRBD1 (6 bases). The CDR3 runs 13 residues. V was pared by 5 bases and J by 5 bases, with 9 bases between. The CDR3 DNA reads as TGTGCCAGCAGTCGGACAGCAAATGAAAAACTGTTTTTT. It is translated as CASSRTANEKLFF.

V is TRBV12-3 or TRBV12-4 and J is TRBJ1-1; D is perhaps TRBD1 (6 bases). This CDR3 region has 13 residues. V dropped 6 bases and J dropped 1 base, with 9 bases sitting between them. CDR3 bases: TGTGCCAGCAGACGGACAGCGAACACTGAAGCTTTCTTT. Protein: CASRRTANTEAFF.

The chain joins TRBV2 to TRBJ1-1, with a tentative D call TRBD1 (5 bases). This CDR3 region has 13 residues. The germline V and J ends were trimmed by 4 bases and 1 base, with 7 bases remaining between them. Germline loops: CDR1 SNHLY, CDR2 FYNNEI. This chain's CDR3 is CASSGRGNTEAFF. As DNA, the CDR3 is TGTGCCAGCAGTGGGAGGGGGAACACTGAAGCTTTCTTT.

This clone was recorded a few times. The CDR3 loop reads CASSRQGDYEQYF. Written as DNA, the CDR3 is TGTGCCAGCAGCCGACAGGGTGACTACGAGCAGTACTTC. The chain has TRBV7-2 and TRBJ2-7, with 7 bases aligning to TRBD1. Germline CDR1 SGHTA, CDR2 FQGNSA. J lost 3 bases, V lost 5 bases, and 4 bases had no gene match. CDR3 length equals 13 residues.

The chain couples TRBV10-3 to TRBJ1-5; D is undetermined. The ends were cut back, 10 bases at V and 0 bases at J, with 13 bases in the middle. Germline values: CDR1 ENHRY, CDR2 SYGVKD. The CDR3 length is 14 residues. CDR3 nucleotide sequence: TGTGCCACCCAGGCTCGAGATAGCAATCAGCCCCAGCATTTT. Its translation: CATQARDSNQPQHF.

The CDR3 region has the DNA TGTGCCTGGAGGCGGACTAGCGGGGGGTACGATACGCAGTATTTT. This codes for CAWRRTSGGYDTQYF. The rearrangement links TRBV30 to TRBJ2-3; 14 positions agree with TRBD2. After removal of 3 bases from V and 6 bases from J, the junction contained 5 bases not matched to a gene. This CDR3 comprises 15 residues. CDR1 is GTSNPN, CDR2 SVGIG, per germline (reference sequence).

The chain couples TRBV28 to TRBJ1-5, with 8 positions matching TRBD1. CDR3 length equals 16 residues. Trimming took 6 bases from V and 7 from J; bases not matched to a gene: 14. Per the germline V gene, CDR1 is MDHEN and CDR2 is SYDVKM. For the CDR3, the DNA is TGTGCCAGCAGCATACGATCCGGACAGGGAAAGCAGCCCCAGCATTTT. Amino acids: CASSIRSGQGKQPQHF.

The rearrangement uses TRBV30 and TRBJ1-2; D remains unclear. CDR1 and CDR2 from the germline V gene are GTSNPN and SVGIG (reference sequence). The CDR3 has 14 amino acids. Trimming shortened V by 0 bases and J by 4 bases, and 12 bases separated the two germline ends. CDR3 loop: CAWSVLGVLYGYTF. The CDR3 region has the DNA TGTGCCTGGAGTGTACTCGGGGTGCTCTATGGCTACACCTTC.

The genes are TRBV4-1 and TRBJ2-3, with 7 bases aligning to TRBD1. CDR3 length equals 16 residues. Germline CDR1 and CDR2: MGHRA and YSYEKL. Unmatched junction bases numbered 7, after V lost 4 bases and J lost 0 bases. In DNA form, the CDR3 reads TGCGCCAGCAGCCCCGGGACAGCTGGAAGCACAGATACGCAGTATTTT. Protein: CASSPGTAGSTDTQYF.

V usage is TRBV6-6 and J usage is TRBJ2-1; D not resolved. The CDR3 length is 12 residues. The V gene's germline CDR1 is MNHNY and CDR2 SVGAGI (reference sequence). V was cut by 9 bases and J by 8 bases, with 14 bases left in between. In nucleotides, the CDR3 is TGTGCCAGTGCCCCCTCGGTAGATGAGCAGTTCTTC. It yields the protein CASAPSVDEQFF.

V usage is TRBV11-2 and J usage is TRBJ2-3, with 9 bases aligning to TRBD2. With 2 bases clipped from V and 1 base from J, the junction kept 7 bases outside the gene matches. Germline assignment: CDR1 SGHAT and CDR2 FQNNGV. This CDR3 is built from 17 residues. The CDR3 spells CASSLRAAGGRTDTQYF. The CDR3 DNA is TGTGCCAGCAGCTTAAGGGCCGCGGGGGGGCGCACAGATACGCAGTATTTT.

This CDR3 reads CASSHYLAGTVSDGYTF. The CDR3 DNA reads as TGCGCCAGCAGCCATTATCTAGCCGGGACAGTAAGCGATGGCTACACCTTC. The gene calls are TRBV4-1 and TRBJ1-2, with 7 bases matching TRBD1. Germline loops: CDR1 MGHRA, CDR2 YSYEKL. CDR3 length: 17 residues. V lost 3 bases, J lost 6 bases, and 16 bases stayed unmatched.

The V call is TRBV10-3, the J call TRBJ1-1; 9 nucleotides match TRBD1. Trimming at V came to 8 bases and at J to 1 base, leaving 5 bases not matched to a gene. CDR3 length equals 14 residues. Germline assignment: CDR1 ENHRY and CDR2 SYGVKD. The CDR3 sequence: CAIRGGQGNTEAFF. CDR3 bases: TGTGCCATCCGAGGGGGACAGGGGAACACTGAAGCTTTCTTT.

To note about this clone: An end of the junction differs from the germline gene, which may be a read error. The chain recombines TRBV7-8 with TRBJ1-1; weak D call: TRBD1 (6 bases). Germline V gene sequence: CDR1 SGHVS, CDR2 FQNEAQ. This CDR3 has 18 amino acids. The CDR3 reads CASILGGGASLRGTEAFF. CDR3 sequence (DNA): TGTGCCAGCATCTTAGGCGGGGGGGCGTCCCTGAGGGGCACTGAAGCTTTCTTT.

The genes are TRBV2 and TRBJ2-2, with D possibly being TRBD1 (7 bases). This CDR3 has 18 residues. Trimming shortened V by 3 bases and J by 7 bases, and 24 bases separated the two germline ends. CDR1 SNHLY and CDR2 FYNNEI come from the germline V gene. The DNA for the CDR3 is TGTGCCAGCAGTGAGGGCAGCAGGGGGGAGGTATACATCGGGGAGCTGTTTTTT. Encoded protein: CASSEGSRGEVYIGELFF.

The chain joins TRBV6-5 to TRBJ2-1, with 7 bases that match TRBD2. J lost 0 bases, V lost 2 bases, and 4 bases had no gene match. Per germline, CDR1 MNHEY and CDR2 SVGAGI. There are 16 residues in the CDR3. This CDR3 is CASSYRRGSSYNEQFF. For the CDR3, the DNA is TGTGCCAGCAGTTACCGGCGGGGGAGCTCCTACAATGAGCAGTTCTTC.

In this sample, this clone turned up a few times. V and J are TRBV19 and TRBJ2-2; 7 positions agree with TRBD1. The junction had 3 bases not matched to a gene; V was cut back by 3 bases and J by 5 bases. CDR3 length equals 14 residues. The germline V gene encodes CDR1 LNHDA and CDR2 SQIVND (reference sequence). The CDR3 DNA reads as TGTGCCAGTAGTATGACAGGGTATACCGGGGAGCTGTTTTTT. As protein: CASSMTGYTGELFF.

This clone was seen only a few times. The rearrangement joins TRBV7-9 to TRBJ1-2; perhaps TRBD1 as D (5 bases). CDR1 and CDR2 (germline): SEHNR, FQNEAQ (reference sequence). The ends were cut back, 4 bases at V and 13 bases at J, with 22 bases in the middle. The CDR3 covers 14 residues. CDR3 region: CASSSNSDTPSGTF. For the CDR3, the DNA is TGTGCCAGCAGCTCAAACTCGGACACCCCGTCGGGCACCTTC.

J is TRBJ2-3 and V is TRBV5-5; 11 bases are shared with TRBD2. The CDR3 length is 16 residues. Germline loops: CDR1 SGHKS, CDR2 YYEKEE (reference sequence). V was clipped by 7 bases and J by 2 bases; unmatched bases: 9. Here the CDR3 DNA reads TGTGCCAGCTCATCTATAGCGGGGGGGACCACAGATACGCAGTATTTT. Translation: CASSSIAGGTTDTQYF.

Only one count was recorded for this clone. The chain uses TRBV5-1 and TRBJ2-7; 7 nucleotides match TRBD2. The V gene end was trimmed by 4 bases and the J gene end by 5 bases; junction bases not matched to a gene: 6. In germline, CDR1 is SGHRS, CDR2 YFSETQ. The CDR3 length is 13 residues. The CDR3, as DNA: TGCGCCAGCAGCGTTAGCGGGCTAAACGAGCAGTACTTC. It yields the protein CASSVSGLNEQYF.

V is TRBV27 and J is TRBJ2-2; TRBD2 aligns across 7 bases. J gave up 0 bases and V 0 bases, and 7 bases lay outside the gene matches. From germline, CDR1 is MNHEY and CDR2 SMNVEV (reference sequence). This CDR3 spans 18 amino acids. The CDR3 protein is CASSLSIAGVTNTGELFF. As DNA, the CDR3 is TGTGCCAGCAGTTTATCAATCGCGGGGGTCACGAACACCGGGGAGCTGTTTTTT.

This clone was counted a single time. Other DNA sequences in the sample encode the same CDR3. V is TRBV5-1 and J is TRBJ1-6; 8 bases are shared with TRBD1. Germline V CDR1 and CDR2: SGHRS, YFSETQ. V shed 4 bases, J shed 0 bases, and the junction held 6 bases outside the gene matches. This CDR3 contains 17 residues. CDR3 nucleotides: TGCGCCAGCAGCCCCGGACAGGGAAGCTCCTATAATTCACCCCTCCACTTT. Amino acids: CASSPGQGSSYNSPLHF.

The chain joins TRBV11-3 to TRBJ2-1; 9 bases line up with TRBD2. Per the germline V gene, CDR1 is SGHNT and CDR2 is YENEEA. This CDR3 spans 15 amino acids. V shed 5 bases, J shed 8 bases, and the junction held 10 bases outside the gene matches. The CDR3 sequence: CASSLRGGAQDEQFF. Written as DNA, the CDR3 is TGTGCCAGCAGCCTCCGCGGGGGGGCCCAGGATGAGCAGTTCTTC.

As DNA, the CDR3 is TGCGCCAGCAGCTTGGGTTTTGCTAGCGGGGGGCAAGAGACCCAGTACTTC. Translation gives CASSLGFASGGQETQYF. J is TRBJ2-5 and V is TRBV5-1; 11 nucleotides align to TRBD2. V was clipped by 0 bases and J by 2 bases; unmatched bases: 6. CDR1 is SGHRS, CDR2 YFSETQ, per germline. The CDR3 spans 17 residues.

The chain carries TRBV4-1 and TRBJ2-6; no definite D call. CDR3 length equals 13 residues. Trimming pared 4 bases from V and 10 bases from J, leaving 11 bases between. Germline CDR1 reads MGHRA; CDR2 reads YSYEKL. The CDR3 DNA follows: TGCGCCAGCAGCCTCCTGACTGATAACGTCCTGACTTTC. This encodes CASSLLTDNVLTF.

This clone has only one observation. This sequence joins TRBV6-5 and TRBJ1-4, with a weak D call TRBD1 (5 bases). The CDR3 extends over 15 amino acids. The germline V gene has CDR1 MNHEY and CDR2 SVGAGI. V was pared by 0 bases and J by 8 bases, with 13 bases between. In DNA, the CDR3 is TGTGCCAGCAGTTACTCGGGGGGGGTGTGGGAAAAACTGTTTTTT. The encoded protein is CASSYSGGVWEKLFF.

This clone was observed once. This sequence joins TRBV5-5 and TRBJ2-4, with 7 nucleotides matching TRBD1. Trimming at V came to 4 bases and at J to 2 bases, leaving 12 bases not matched to a gene. Germline values: CDR1 SGHKS, CDR2 YYEKEE (reference sequence). The CDR3 loop spans 17 amino acids. The CDR3 sequence: CASSVSHSTGTKNIQYF. Here the CDR3 DNA reads TGTGCCAGCAGCGTATCCCACTCGACAGGGACCAAAAACATTCAGTACTTC.